Listed here are 32 T cell receptor beta chains from one sample, sequenced in a study of shared clonotypes between healthy human individuals. TCRdb's copy holds only in-frame clones and misses some; the assay was immunoSEQ multiplex PCR. The sample lists approximately 720,000 clones, 92% occurring once. Cells designated naive CD8 were CD45RO-negative and were positively selected for CCR7, with terminally differentiated effector memory CD45RA+ cells excluded. Material: naive CD8+ T cells sorted from blood. Receptor source: a man aged 25-45 years in good health.

The chain combines TRBV7-9 with TRBJ2-2; TRBD1 might be the D (6 bases). Deletions cut 2 bases from V and 2 bases from J, with 21 bases between. Germline CDR1 SEHNR, CDR2 FQNEAQ (reference sequence). The CDR3 sequence is 19 residues long. The CDR3 DNA is TGTGCCAGCAGCTTATTCGGCCGTTCAGGTGGGACAAACACCGGGGAGCTGTTTTTT. Its translation is CASSLFGRSGGTNTGELFF.

The rearrangement joins TRBV11-2 to TRBJ2-2; 9 nucleotides line up with TRBD1. Per germline, CDR1 SGHAT and CDR2 FQNNGV. Germline trimming cut 5 bases from V and 4 bases from J; bases unmatched to any gene: 2. The length of the CDR3 is 14 residues. This CDR3 is CASSPGQGTGELFF. In DNA form, the CDR3 reads TGTGCCAGCAGCCCGGGACAGGGCACCGGGGAGCTGTTTTTT.

This chain connects TRBV7-2 to TRBJ2-3, with 12 bases aligning to TRBD2. The trim removed 3 bases at V and 5 bases at J, leaving 0 bases unmatched. The CDR3 is 14 amino acids. Per germline, CDR1 SGHTA and CDR2 FQGNSA. This chain's CDR3 is CASSLGLAGDTQYF. CDR3 nucleotides: TGTGCCAGCAGCTTGGGACTAGCGGGAGATACGCAGTATTTT. Full variable domain (outside the CDR3, taken from reference TRBV7-2 and TRBJ2-3): GAGVSQSPSNKVTEKGKDVELRCDPISGHTALYWYRQSLGQGLEFLIYFQGNSAPDKSGLPSDRFSAERTGGSVSTLTIQRTQQEDSAVYLCASSLGLAGDTQYFGPGTRLTVL.

The V and J genes are TRBV2 and TRBJ2-1, with no clear D. V was pared by 3 bases and J by 9 bases, with 15 bases between. Germline CDR1 reads SNHLY; CDR2 reads FYNNEI. The length of the CDR3 is 14 residues. This CDR3 is CASSEFPGRSEQFF. CDR3 DNA: TGTGCCAGCAGTGAGTTTCCAGGTCGAAGTGAGCAGTTCTTC.

On this clone: In the same sample, other DNA sequences code for this CDR3. The V call is TRBV7-2, the J call TRBJ2-7; maybe TRBD2 (6 bases). The CDR3 length is 13 residues. The V gene's germline CDR1 is SGHTA and CDR2 FQGNSA. Trimming stripped 5 bases from V and 3 bases from J, with 11 bases between. This CDR3 is CASSPGLLYEQYF. For the CDR3, the DNA is TGTGCCAGCAGCCCGGGACTCCTCTACGAGCAGTACTTC.

This clone was detected ten times or more. This chain connects TRBV28 to TRBJ2-7; 9 positions agree with TRBD1. This CDR3 comprises 14 residues. Germline loops: CDR1 MDHEN, CDR2 SYDVKM. With 0 bases clipped from V and 3 bases from J, the junction kept 0 bases outside the gene matches. Written as DNA, the CDR3 is TGTGCCAGCAGTTTATGGACAGGGGGCTACGAGCAGTACTTC. It specifies CASSLWTGGYEQYF. The full variable domain, in which reference TRBV28 and TRBJ2-7 provide the parts outside the CDR3, is DVKVTQSSRYLVKRTGEKVFLECVQDMDHENMFWYRQDPGLGLRLIYFSYDVKMKEKGDIPEGYSVSREKKERFSLILESASTNQTSMYLCASSLWTGGYEQYFGPGTRLTVT.

This clone came up once. The chain links TRBV4-2 to TRBJ2-7; 9 bases line up with TRBD2. Germline V gives CDR1 LGHNA, CDR2 YNFKEQ. The CDR3 is 15 amino acids. V was clipped by 3 bases and J by 5 bases; unmatched bases: 8. As DNA, the CDR3 is TGTGCCAGCAGCCAGAGAGCGGGAGGAGTCGACGAGCAGTACTTC. It codes for CASSQRAGGVDEQYF.

This clone was detected once. This rearrangement joins TRBV6-1 to TRBJ1-5, with D unresolved. Germline V gene data show CDR1 as MNHNS and CDR2 as SASEGT. Trimming took 8 bases from V and 0 from J, leaving 8 bases between them. This CDR3 has 13 amino acids. CDR3: CASGRDSNQPQHF. In DNA, the CDR3 is TGTGCCAGCGGAAGGGATAGCAATCAGCCCCAGCATTTT.

Note on this clone: Other DNA sequences in this specimen translate into the identical CDR3. The chain joins TRBV9 to TRBJ2-2; D remains unclear. The CDR3 is 11 amino acids. V was trimmed by 5 bases and J by 4 bases, leaving 3 bases between them. Germline assignment: CDR1 SGDLS and CDR2 YYNGEE. The CDR3 spells CASRGTGELFF. CDR3 sequence (DNA): TGTGCCAGCAGGGGCACCGGGGAGCTGTTTTTT.

This chain joins TRBV9 and TRBJ1-1; no clear D gene. V dropped 3 bases and J dropped 0 bases, with 12 bases sitting between them. Germline lookup yields CDR1 SGDLS and CDR2 YYNGEE. CDR3 length: 15 residues. The CDR3 bases are TGTGCCAGCAGCGCCCACGACGGGATGAACACTGAAGCTTTCTTT. It specifies CASSAHDGMNTEAFF.

This clone was counted a single time. V gene TRBV7-8 combines with J gene TRBJ2-3; TRBD2 agrees at 12 bases. J lost 5 bases, V lost 2 bases, and 8 bases had no gene match. The length of the CDR3 is 17 residues. Germline-derived CDR1 and CDR2 are SGHVS and FQNEAQ. For the CDR3, the DNA is TGTGCCAGCAGCTTATTTTCTAGCGGGAGGGCCGGAGATACGCAGTATTTT. Its translation is CASSLFSSGRAGDTQYF. Drawing the rest from reference TRBV7-8 and TRBJ2-3, the complete variable domain is GAGVSQSPRYKVAKRGQDVALRCDPISGHVSLFWYQQALGQGPEFLTYFQNEAQLDKSGLPSDRFFAERPEGSVSTLKIQRTQQEDSAVYLCASSLFSSGRAGDTQYFGPGTRLTVL.

This clone is a singleton in its sample. V usage is TRBV5-6 and J usage is TRBJ2-7, with D perhaps matching TRBD2 (5 bases). The CDR3 runs to 12 residues. Germline CDR1 is SGHDT and CDR2 is YYEEEE. V was trimmed by 2 bases and J by 7 bases, leaving 10 bases between them. CDR3 region: CASSFGTGEQYF. The DNA of the CDR3 is TGTGCCAGCAGCTTTGGTACGGGGGAGCAGTACTTC.

The chain recombines TRBV5-1 with TRBJ2-1, with D unresolved. Germline assignment: CDR1 SGHRS and CDR2 YFSETQ. V was pared by 0 bases and J by 8 bases, with 12 bases between. CDR3 size: 14 residues. The CDR3 nucleotides read TGCGCCAGCAGCTTGGTATTAAGTTTCGATGAGCAGTTCTTC. Its translation: CASSLVLSFDEQFF.

This clone occurred once. J is TRBJ1-4 and V is TRBV5-5; a weak D match, TRBD1 (6 bases). Trimming removed 3 bases at V and 5 bases at J, with 8 bases between. This CDR3 is built from 13 residues. CDR1 is SGHKS and CDR2 is YYEKEE in the germline V gene (reference sequence). CDR3 amino acids: CASSWTENEKLFF. In nucleotides, the CDR3 is TGTGCCAGCAGCTGGACAGAGAATGAAAAACTGTTTTTT.

The chain uses TRBV5-4 and TRBJ2-1, with a tentative D call TRBD2 (5 bases). Trimming stripped 4 bases from V and 8 bases from J, with 13 bases between. The CDR3 has 13 amino acids. Germline V gives CDR1 SGHNT, CDR2 YYREEE (reference sequence). CDR3 DNA sequence: TGTGCCAGCAGCCTGATCATGGAGGATGAGCAGTTCTTC. Its translation: CASSLIMEDEQFF.

The rearrangement links TRBV6-1 to TRBJ2-7; D not resolved. Per germline, CDR1 MNHNS and CDR2 SASEGT. The CDR3 is 15 amino acids. The V and J ends lost 3 bases and 0 bases respectively, with 12 bases between them. CDR3 coding DNA: TGTGCCAGCAGTGATTATGTCAGCAGCTCCTACGAGCAGTACTTC. It specifies CASSDYVSSSYEQYF.

The rearrangement uses TRBV27 and TRBJ2-7; 9 nucleotides match TRBD1. Germline V gives CDR1 MNHEY, CDR2 SMNVEV (reference sequence). The CDR3 length is 14 residues. V trimming: 5 bases; J trimming: 3 bases; junction bases outside the gene matches: 5. The CDR3 DNA reads TGTGCCAGCAGTCCAGGGACAGGGAACTACGAGCAGTACTTC. This translates into CASSPGTGNYEQYF.

The sample holds one count of this clone. This chain uses TRBV15 with TRBJ2-5; D is unresolved. The ends were cut back, 8 bases at V and 2 bases at J, with 15 bases in the middle. This CDR3 comprises 14 residues. The germline V gene encodes CDR1 LNHNV and CDR2 YYDKDF (reference sequence). The CDR3 bases are TGTGCCACCGGAAACCGGGCCTTACAAGAGACCCAGTACTTC. This encodes CATGNRALQETQYF.

The J gene is TRBJ2-1, the V gene TRBV5-4; TRBD2 matches at 12 bases. The J segment lost 2 bases and the V segment lost 5 bases, leaving 11 bases of the junction unmatched. Germline CDR1 reads SGHNT; CDR2 reads YYREEE (reference sequence). The CDR3 extends over 18 amino acids. CDR3 sequence (DNA): TGTGCCAGCAGTCGACCACTTTCTAGCGGGAGGGCCTACAATGAGCAGTTCTTC. Amino acid sequence: CASSRPLSSGRAYNEQFF.

The V and J genes are TRBV19 and TRBJ2-2; no definite D call. Trimming stripped 6 bases from V and 1 base from J, with 6 bases between. CDR3 size: 13 residues. Germline V gene sequence: CDR1 LNHDA, CDR2 SQIVND (reference sequence). The CDR3 DNA is TGTGCCAGTAGGGACCTGAACACCGGGGAGCTGTTTTTT. This gives the protein CASRDLNTGELFF.

V and J are TRBV29-1 and TRBJ2-1; D might be TRBD2 (5 bases). The CDR3 is made up of 14 amino acids. V dropped 3 bases and J dropped 8 bases, with 17 bases sitting between them. CDR1 is SQVTM and CDR2 is ANQGSEA in the germline V gene. The DNA of the CDR3 is TGCAGCGTTGAGGTAGCGCCGATAGGAGATGAGCAGTTCTTC. This translates into CSVEVAPIGDEQFF.

V gene TRBV9 combines with J gene TRBJ2-2; 11 bases line up with TRBD2. This CDR3 comprises 18 residues. J gave up 7 bases and V 6 bases, and 17 bases lay outside the gene matches. CDR1 SGDLS and CDR2 YYNGEE come from the germline V gene. CDR3 nucleotide sequence: TGTGCCAGCACTCTCTCCCCCCGACTAGCGGGATCTTTCGGGGAGCTGTTTTTT. Translated: CASTLSPRLAGSFGELFF.

The chain joins TRBV5-4 to TRBJ2-5, with TRBD2 matching over 9 bases. The J segment lost 4 bases and the V segment lost 4 bases, leaving 17 bases of the junction unmatched. The CDR3 sequence is 18 residues long. CDR1 is SGHNT and CDR2 is YYREEE in the germline V gene (reference sequence). Here the CDR3 DNA reads TGTGCCAGCAGCAATCCCGATTTAGCGGGAGTTCCAAGAGAGACCCAGTACTTC. This sequence encodes CASSNPDLAGVPRETQYF.

This clone was detected once. V and J are TRBV5-1 and TRBJ2-4; D may be TRBD2 (5 bases). The CDR3 contains 14 residues. Looked up from germline, CDR1 is SGHRS and CDR2 is YFSETQ. The V end lost 3 bases, the J end lost 5 bases, and 12 bases lay between the germline ends. The CDR3 DNA is TGCGCCAGCAGCTCGACGGGATTTGAAAACATTCAGTACTTC. Protein sequence: CASSSTGFENIQYF.

V and J are TRBV10-1 and TRBJ2-1, with D tentatively TRBD2 (6 bases). Germline CDR1 reads WNHNN; CDR2 reads SYGVQD (reference sequence). V shed 6 bases and J shed 4 bases, with 19 bases lying between them. The CDR3 consists of 16 residues. In DNA, the CDR3 is TGCGCCAGCAGCGCGGAGGGGCTCGGTGTATACAATGAGCAGTTCTTC. Its protein is CASSAEGLGVYNEQFF.

The gene calls are TRBV29-1 and TRBJ1-3; D unclear. V was shortened by 8 bases and J by 4 bases, with 15 bases between the two germline ends. Looked up from germline, CDR1 is SQVTM and CDR2 is ANQGSEA. This CDR3 contains 13 residues. The CDR3 sequence is CSIVRPGGNTIYF. In DNA form, the CDR3 reads TGCAGCATTGTTAGGCCCGGGGGAAACACCATATATTTT.

The chain is built from TRBV7-2 and TRBJ2-7, with D hard to call. Germline loops: CDR1 SGHTA, CDR2 FQGNSA. The CDR3 is 14 amino acids. The V gene lost 5 bases and the J gene lost 2 bases, with 13 bases spanning the gap. CDR3 DNA: TGTGCCAGCAGCCCCGGCCCCCCTACCTACGAGCAGTACTTC. Its translation is CASSPGPPTYEQYF.

The sample holds a few counts of this clone. V and J are TRBV9 and TRBJ2-3; the match to TRBD2 covers 7 bases. Germline V gene lookup returns CDR1 SGDLS and CDR2 YYNGEE. The J segment lost 0 bases and the V segment lost 0 bases, leaving 7 bases of the junction unmatched. The CDR3 totals 17 residues. CDR3 amino acids: CASSVAGSSGSTDTQYF. The CDR3 DNA reads as TGTGCCAGCAGCGTAGCTGGGTCTAGCGGAAGCACAGATACGCAGTATTTT.

The rearrangement joins TRBV19 to TRBJ2-3; 12 bases are shared with TRBD2. The ends lost 2 bases at V and 4 bases at J; junction bases unmatched: 1. The CDR3 runs to 15 residues. Germline CDR1 and CDR2: LNHDA and SQIVND (reference sequence). CDR3 in DNA: TGTGCCAGTAGTATACTAGCGGGAGGGGCAGATACGCAGTATTTT. Residues: CASSILAGGADTQYF.

V gene TRBV4-3 combines with J gene TRBJ1-1, with D possibly being TRBD1 (5 bases). This CDR3 has 14 amino acids. The germline CDR1 and CDR2 sequences are LGHNA and YSLEER. V was cut by 0 bases and J by 6 bases, with 11 bases left in between. Here the CDR3 reads CASSQDARGAEAFF. The CDR3 bases are TGCGCCAGCAGCCAAGATGCAAGGGGCGCTGAAGCTTTCTTT.

V and J are TRBV15 and TRBJ2-7; D is uncertain. In germline, CDR1 is LNHNV, CDR2 YYDKDF (reference sequence). CDR3 length: 13 amino acids. Between the trimmed V and J ends, which lost 4 bases and 2 bases, there was a span of 9 bases. As DNA, the CDR3 is TGTGCCACCAGCACAGCTGGTCCCTACGAGCAGTACTTC. Protein: CATSTAGPYEQYF.

Worth noting for this clone: The sample holds other DNA sequences that translate to the same CDR3. The chain couples TRBV6-5 to TRBJ2-7; TRBD1 matches at 8 bases. With V trimmed by 5 bases and J by 3 bases, 6 bases remained unmatched. This CDR3 is 14 amino acids long. Looked up from germline, CDR1 is MNHEY and CDR2 is SVGAGI. CDR3 in amino acids: CASSRGTGGYEQYF. The CDR3, as DNA: TGTGCCAGCAGTCGCGGGACAGGTGGCTACGAGCAGTACTTC.